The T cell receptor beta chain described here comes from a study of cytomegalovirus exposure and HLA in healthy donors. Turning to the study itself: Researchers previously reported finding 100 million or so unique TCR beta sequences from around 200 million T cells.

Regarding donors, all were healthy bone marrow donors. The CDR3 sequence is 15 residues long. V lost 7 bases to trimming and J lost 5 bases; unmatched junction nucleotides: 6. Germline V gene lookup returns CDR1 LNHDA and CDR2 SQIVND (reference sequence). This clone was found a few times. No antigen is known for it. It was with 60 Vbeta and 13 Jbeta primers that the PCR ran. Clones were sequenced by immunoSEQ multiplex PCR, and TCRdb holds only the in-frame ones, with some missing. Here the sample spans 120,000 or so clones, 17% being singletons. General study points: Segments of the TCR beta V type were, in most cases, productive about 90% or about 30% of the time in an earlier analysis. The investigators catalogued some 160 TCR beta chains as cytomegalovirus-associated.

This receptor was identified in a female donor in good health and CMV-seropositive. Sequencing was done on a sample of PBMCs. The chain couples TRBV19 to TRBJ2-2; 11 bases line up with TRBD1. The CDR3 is CASTPGTGGTGELFF. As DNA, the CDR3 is TGTGCCAGTACCCCCGGGACAGGGGGAACCGGGGAGCTGTTTTTT.